The 10 T cell receptor beta chains presented below share a single source sample, sequenced in a study of blood T cells in healthy people across ages. For the second PCR, which ran for about 7 to 11 cycles, a sample-barcoded 5' primer and a J-beta primer mix were used. TCRdb analysed the 5' RACE reads with MiXCR anew, one entry per CDR3 protein. Found here are more than 1.4 million distinct CDR3 sequences, about 43% of them singletons; the top ten hold approximately 7.9%. The sequenced sample consisted of blood. The receptors here all came from a woman aged 18-29 years in good health.

The chain has TRBV12-3 or TRBV12-4 and TRBJ2-5; TRBD2 matches 10 bases. The J call is uncertain, as TRBJ2-7 better fits the DNA end. The CDR3 consists of 16 residues. The chain's CDR3 is CASSLLASGGSDEQYF. CDR3 DNA sequence: TGTGCCAGCAGTTTACTGGCTAGCGGGGGAAGCGACGAGCAGTACTTC.

V is TRBV5-1 and J is TRBJ2-1, with a tentative D call TRBD1 (5 bases). V gave up 4 bases and J gave up 4 bases, with 9 bases separating them. CDR1 and CDR2 (germline): SGHRS, YFSETQ. The CDR3 covers 13 residues. The CDR3 is CASSGAQYNEQFF. As DNA, the CDR3 is TGCGCCAGCAGCGGGGCCCAGTACAATGAGCAGTTCTTC.

The CDR3 DNA follows: TGTGCCATCAGTGAGTCTGGGGGTAGTCCCCATGAGCAGTTCTTC. Amino acids: CAISESGGSPHEQFF. The chain employs TRBV10-3 and TRBJ2-1, with D perhaps being TRBD1 or TRBD2 (5 bases each). Trimming removed 0 bases from V and 8 bases from J, with 14 bases in between. The CDR3 has 15 residues. Germline CDR1 is ENHRY and CDR2 is SYGVKD.

This clonotype came up a few times. This chain links TRBV29-1 with TRBJ1-2, with a weak D call TRBD1 (5 bases). In germline, CDR1 is SQVTM, CDR2 ANQGSEA. This CDR3 comprises 11 residues. V gave up 5 bases and J gave up 4 bases, with 8 bases separating them. Written as DNA, the CDR3 is TGCAGCGTTCCCGACAGCTATGGCTACACCTTC. Encoded protein: CSVPDSYGYTF.

A remark on this clonotype: One junction end does not reproduce the germline sequence, and a read error may be involved. The chain combines TRBV9 with TRBJ2-2; D possibly corresponds to TRBD1 (6 bases). The CDR3 consists of 14 residues. Germline lookup yields CDR1 SGDLS and CDR2 YYNGEE. This CDR3 is CAGSVGGNTGELFF. Here the CDR3 DNA reads TGTGCCGGCAGCGTAGGGGGGAACACCGGGGAGCTGTTTTTT.

The chain carries TRBV11-2 and TRBJ2-5; 7 bases match TRBD2. TRBJ2-7 matches the DNA end more closely, so the J call is doubtful. The V gene's germline CDR1 is SGHAT and CDR2 FQNNGV. The CDR3 is 15 amino acids. The CDR3 loop reads CASWDLAGALDEQYF. In nucleotides, the CDR3 is TGTGCCAGCTGGGACCTGGCGGGAGCTTTGGACGAGCAGTACTTC.

Turning to this clonotype: An end of the junction differs from the germline gene, which may be a read error. The rearrangement links TRBV5-5 to TRBJ1-4; TRBD1 matches at 12 bases. In germline, CDR1 is SGHKS, CDR2 YYEKEE (reference sequence). This CDR3 has 17 residues. CDR3 in amino acids: CANSTRDRGLFQEKLFF. CDR3 sequence (DNA): TGTGCCAACAGCACCCGGGACAGGGGGCTATTTCAGGAAAAACTGTTTTTT.

In its sample, this clonotype was seen a few times. The rearrangement uses TRBV20-1 and TRBJ2-1, with 11 bases matching TRBD2. The CDR3 sequence is 18 residues long. The germline V gene encodes CDR1 DFQATT and CDR2 SNEGSKA (reference sequence). In DNA form, the CDR3 reads TGCAGAGCCTCGAACAGGGGAGTAGCGGGGGGGGTCTACAATGAGCAGTTCTTC. Translated: CRASNRGVAGGVYNEQFF.

CDR3 nucleotide sequence: TGTGCCAGCAGCCAAGTTTCCATGATTAGCGACGAGCAGTACTTC. Its protein product is CASSQVSMISDEQYF. This chain uses TRBV4-2 with TRBJ2-5; weak D call: TRBD2 (5 bases). The J call may be faulty, since TRBJ2-7 better matches the DNA end. Per germline, CDR1 LGHNA and CDR2 YNFKEQ. The CDR3 has 15 residues.

In this sample, this clonotype turned up a few times. The gene calls are TRBV12-3 or TRBV12-4 and TRBJ1-5; possible D gene TRBD1, 6 bases. The germline V and J ends were trimmed by 5 bases and 2 bases, with 16 bases remaining between them. This CDR3 has 16 residues. The CDR3 coding sequence is TGTGCCAGCAGTCCCCTCGGGGGCGCTCGCAATCAGCCCCAGCATTTT. This encodes CASSPLGGARNQPQHF.